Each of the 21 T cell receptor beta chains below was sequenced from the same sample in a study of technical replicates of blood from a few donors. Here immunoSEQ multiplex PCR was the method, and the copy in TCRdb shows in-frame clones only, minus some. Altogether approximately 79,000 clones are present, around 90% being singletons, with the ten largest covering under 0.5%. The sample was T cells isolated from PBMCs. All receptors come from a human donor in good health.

The CDR3 bases are TGTGCCATCAGCCGACAGGGGGCAAACACTGAAGCTTTCTTT. Its translation is CAISRQGANTEAFF. The chain has TRBV10-3 and TRBJ1-1; 10 bases are a match to TRBD1. This CDR3 region has 14 residues. Germline V gene data show CDR1 as ENHRY and CDR2 as SYGVKD. V gave up 6 bases and J gave up 2 bases; unmatched junction bases: 3.

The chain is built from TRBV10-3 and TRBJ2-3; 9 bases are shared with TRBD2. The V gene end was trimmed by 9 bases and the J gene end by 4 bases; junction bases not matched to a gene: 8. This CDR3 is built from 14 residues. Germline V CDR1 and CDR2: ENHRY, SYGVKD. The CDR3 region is CAIIAGEGSDTQYF. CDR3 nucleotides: TGTGCCATAATAGCGGGAGAGGGGTCAGATACGCAGTATTTT.

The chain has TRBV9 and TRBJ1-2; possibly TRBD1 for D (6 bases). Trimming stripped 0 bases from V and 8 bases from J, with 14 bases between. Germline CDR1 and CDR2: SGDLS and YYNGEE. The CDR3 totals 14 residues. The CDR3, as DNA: TGTGCCAGCAGCGTAGGGGGAACAGGGCAAGGCTACACCTTC. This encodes CASSVGGTGQGYTF.

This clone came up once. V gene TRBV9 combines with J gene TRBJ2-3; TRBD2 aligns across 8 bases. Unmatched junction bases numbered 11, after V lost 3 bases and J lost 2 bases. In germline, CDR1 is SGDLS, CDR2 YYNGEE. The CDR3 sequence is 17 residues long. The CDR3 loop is CASSDILAGYHTDTQYF. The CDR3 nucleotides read TGTGCCAGCAGCGATATCTTAGCGGGATATCACACAGATACGCAGTATTTT.

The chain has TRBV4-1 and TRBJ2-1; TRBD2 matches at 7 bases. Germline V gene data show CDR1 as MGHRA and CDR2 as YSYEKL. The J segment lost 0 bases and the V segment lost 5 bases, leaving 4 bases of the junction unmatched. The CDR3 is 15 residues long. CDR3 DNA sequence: TGCGCCAGCAGCGCCCGGGAGGCCTCCTACAATGAGCAGTTCTTC. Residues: CASSAREASYNEQFF.

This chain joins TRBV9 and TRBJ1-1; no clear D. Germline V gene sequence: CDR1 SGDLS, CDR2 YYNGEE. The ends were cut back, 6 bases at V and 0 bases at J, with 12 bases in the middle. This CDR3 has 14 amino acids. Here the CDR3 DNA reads TGTGCCAGCACGACACTAGGTTTGAACACTGAAGCTTTCTTT. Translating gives CASTTLGLNTEAFF.

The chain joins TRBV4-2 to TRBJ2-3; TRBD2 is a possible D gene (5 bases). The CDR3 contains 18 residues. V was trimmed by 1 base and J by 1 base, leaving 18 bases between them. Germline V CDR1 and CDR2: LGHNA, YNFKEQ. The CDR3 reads CASSQVLATRFGTDTQYF. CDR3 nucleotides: TGTGCCAGCAGCCAAGTATTAGCGACCCGATTTGGCACAGATACGCAGTATTTT.

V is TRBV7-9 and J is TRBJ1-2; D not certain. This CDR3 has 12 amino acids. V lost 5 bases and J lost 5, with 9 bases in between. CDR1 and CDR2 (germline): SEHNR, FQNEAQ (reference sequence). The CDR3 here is CASSASLYGYTF. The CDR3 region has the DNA TGTGCCAGCAGCGCCTCTCTATATGGCTACACCTTC.

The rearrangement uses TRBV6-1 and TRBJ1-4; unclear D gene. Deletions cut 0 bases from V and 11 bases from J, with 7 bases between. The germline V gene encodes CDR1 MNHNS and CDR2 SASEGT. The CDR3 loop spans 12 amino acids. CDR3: CASSEAQEKLFF. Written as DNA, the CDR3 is TGTGCCAGCAGTGAAGCTCAAGAGAAACTGTTTTTT.

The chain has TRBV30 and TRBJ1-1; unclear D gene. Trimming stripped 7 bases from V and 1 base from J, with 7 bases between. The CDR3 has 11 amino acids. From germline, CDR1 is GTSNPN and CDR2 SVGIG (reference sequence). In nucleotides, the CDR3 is TGTGCCTCAACACCGAACACTGAAGCTTTCTTT. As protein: CASTPNTEAFF. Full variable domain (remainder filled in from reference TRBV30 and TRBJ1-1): SQTIHQWPATLVQPVGSPLSLECTVEGTSNPNLYWYRQAAGRGLQLLFYSVGIGQISSEVPQNLSASRPQDRQFILSSKKLLLSDSGFYLCASTPNTEAFFGQGTRLTVV.

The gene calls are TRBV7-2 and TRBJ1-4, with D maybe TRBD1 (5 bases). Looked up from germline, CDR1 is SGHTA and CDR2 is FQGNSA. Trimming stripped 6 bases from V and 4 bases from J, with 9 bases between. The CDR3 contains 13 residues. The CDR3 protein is CASRGDNNEKLFF. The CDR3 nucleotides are TGTGCCAGCAGAGGGGATAATAATGAAAAACTGTTTTTT.

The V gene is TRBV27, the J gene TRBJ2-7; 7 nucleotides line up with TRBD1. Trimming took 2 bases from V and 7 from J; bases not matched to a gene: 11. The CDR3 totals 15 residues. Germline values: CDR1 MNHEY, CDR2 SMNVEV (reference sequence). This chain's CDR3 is CASSLPGQDLGEQYF. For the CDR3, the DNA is TGTGCCAGCAGTTTACCTGGACAGGACCTAGGGGAGCAGTACTTC.

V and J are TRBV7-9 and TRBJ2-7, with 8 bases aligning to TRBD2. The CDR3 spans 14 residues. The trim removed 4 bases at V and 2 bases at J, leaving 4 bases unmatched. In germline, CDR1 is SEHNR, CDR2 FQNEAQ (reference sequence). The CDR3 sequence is CASSSSGRPYEQYF. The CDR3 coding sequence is TGTGCCAGCAGCTCTAGCGGGCGGCCCTACGAGCAGTACTTC.

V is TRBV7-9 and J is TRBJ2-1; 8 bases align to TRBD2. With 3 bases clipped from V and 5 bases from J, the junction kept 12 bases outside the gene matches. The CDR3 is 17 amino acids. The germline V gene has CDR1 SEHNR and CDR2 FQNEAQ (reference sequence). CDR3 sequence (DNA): TGTGCCAGCAGCTTTAGGGAAGCGGGAGTGGCCGACAATGAGCAGTTCTTC. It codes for CASSFREAGVADNEQFF.

The CDR3 loop is CASSLLSQGNTGELFF. The DNA for the CDR3 is TGTGCCAGCAGTTTGCTATCACAGGGGAACACCGGGGAGCTGTTTTTT. V gene TRBV2 combines with J gene TRBJ2-2, with D possibly matching TRBD1 (6 bases). Trimming removed 5 bases from V and 1 base from J, with 14 bases in between. CDR1 SNHLY and CDR2 FYNNEI come from the germline V gene. The CDR3 is 16 residues long.

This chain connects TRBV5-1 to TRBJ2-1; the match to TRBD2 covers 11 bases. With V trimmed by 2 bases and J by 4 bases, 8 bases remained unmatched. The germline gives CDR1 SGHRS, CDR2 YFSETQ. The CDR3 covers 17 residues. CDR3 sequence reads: CASSLYPGTSGYNEQFF. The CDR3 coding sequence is TGCGCCAGCAGCTTATATCCCGGGACTAGCGGATACAATGAGCAGTTCTTC.

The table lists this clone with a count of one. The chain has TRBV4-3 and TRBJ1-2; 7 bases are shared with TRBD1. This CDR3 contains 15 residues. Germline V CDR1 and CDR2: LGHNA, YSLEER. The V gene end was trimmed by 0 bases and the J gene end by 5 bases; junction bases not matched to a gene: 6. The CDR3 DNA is TGCGCCAGCAGCCAAGAGACGGGACAGCGTTATGGCTACACCTTC. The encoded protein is CASSQETGQRYGYTF.

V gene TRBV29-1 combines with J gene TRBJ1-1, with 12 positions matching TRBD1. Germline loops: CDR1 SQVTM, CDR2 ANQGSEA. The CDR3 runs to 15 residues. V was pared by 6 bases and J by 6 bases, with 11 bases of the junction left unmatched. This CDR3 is CSVAGQGAGGAEAFF. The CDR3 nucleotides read TGCAGCGTGGCGGGACAGGGGGCGGGTGGGGCTGAAGCTTTCTTT.

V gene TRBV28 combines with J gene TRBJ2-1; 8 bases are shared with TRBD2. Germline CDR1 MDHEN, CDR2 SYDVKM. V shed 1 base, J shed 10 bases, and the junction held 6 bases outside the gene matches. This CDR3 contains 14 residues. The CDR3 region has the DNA TGTGCCAGCAGTTTATCGTGGCGGGAGGTCGAGCAGTTCTTC. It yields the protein CASSLSWREVEQFF.

The CDR3 sequence: CASSHSSGQGNYEQYF. DNA for the CDR3: TGCGCCAGCAGCCACTCAAGCGGACAGGGGAACTACGAGCAGTACTTC. This chain links TRBV4-1 with TRBJ2-7, with 9 bases identical to TRBD1. The length of the CDR3 is 16 residues. Trimming removed 3 bases from V and 3 bases from J; junction bases left unmatched: 9. CDR1 is MGHRA, CDR2 YSYEKL, per germline.

The CDR3 DNA follows: TGTGCCAGCAGTGAATACAGGGGCGGTACAGATACGCAGTATTTT. Translating it yields CASSEYRGGTDTQYF. The chain links TRBV27 to TRBJ2-3, with 7 bases fitting TRBD1. The germline V gene encodes CDR1 MNHEY and CDR2 SMNVEV (reference sequence). The V gene end was trimmed by 5 bases and the J gene end by 3 bases; junction bases not matched to a gene: 8. The CDR3 length is 15 residues.